Following are 25 T cell receptor beta chains from one sample sequenced in a study of blood T cells in healthy people across ages. A sample-barcoded 5' primer and a J-beta primer mix were used in a second PCR of about 6 to 11 cycles. MiXCR, run by TCRdb on the 5' RACE reads, gives a single entry per CDR3 protein. The table includes about 1.1 million distinct CDR3 sequences, roughly two fifths detected once. The specimen sequenced was blood. All receptors derive from a young man in good health.

The chain's CDR3 is CSVPQEGGYEQFF. The CDR3 bases are TGCAGCGTCCCGCAGGAGGGAGGCTACGAGCAGTTCTTC. This chain links TRBV29-1 with TRBJ2-1, with D perhaps matching TRBD2 (6 bases). Germline CDR1 reads SQVTM; CDR2 reads ANQGSEA. CDR3 length: 13 residues. Trimming removed 6 bases from V and 10 bases from J, with 19 bases in between.

The count of this clonotype is one. The CDR3 sequence: CASSPQRDAPEAFF. CDR3 bases: TGCGCCAGCAGCCCTCAAAGGGACGCCCCTGAAGCTTTCTTT. The chain carries TRBV4-3 and TRBJ1-1; TRBD1 is a possible D gene (5 bases). The germline V gene has CDR1 LGHNA and CDR2 YSLEER. The V and J ends lost 4 bases and 6 bases respectively, with 15 bases between them. The CDR3 has 14 amino acids.

This clonotype came up a few times. This chain uses TRBV7-9 with TRBJ2-5, with a weak D call TRBD1 (5 bases). The V gene lost 7 bases and the J gene lost 2 bases, with 11 bases spanning the gap. The germline gives CDR1 SEHNR, CDR2 FQNEAQ (reference sequence). The CDR3 runs to 13 residues. The CDR3 DNA follows: TGTGCCAGCACCACAGGAGAGCAAGAGACCCAGTACTTC. Its protein product is CASTTGEQETQYF.

The chain recombines TRBV4-1 with TRBJ2-4, with TRBD2 matching over 12 bases. The J call may be incorrect, as the DNA end agrees better with TRBJ2-7. CDR1 is MGHRA, CDR2 YSYEKL, per germline. The CDR3 totals 15 residues. The CDR3 sequence is CASSPLLAGGYEQYF. The CDR3 nucleotides read TGCGCCAGCAGCCCGTTACTAGCGGGAGGATACGAGCAGTACTTC.

In its sample, this clonotype was seen a few times. The chain has TRBV10-3 and TRBJ2-3; 8 nucleotides agree with TRBD2. V gave up 8 bases and J gave up 2 bases; unmatched junction bases: 9. This CDR3 contains 15 residues. Germline CDR1 and CDR2: ENHRY and SYGVKD. The CDR3 DNA reads as TGTGCCATCTCAGGCCTCGGGGGGGACACAGATACGCAGTATTTT. Translation gives CAISGLGGDTDTQYF.

The J gene is TRBJ1-5, the V gene TRBV19, with D unclear. The germline V gene has CDR1 LNHDA and CDR2 SQIVND (reference sequence). V was shortened by 6 bases and J by 2 bases, with 8 bases between the two germline ends. The CDR3 contains 13 residues. The CDR3 nucleotides read TGTGCCAGTAGCCATGTGGGCAATCAGCCCCAGCATTTT. Translation: CASSHVGNQPQHF. Full variable domain (outside the CDR3, taken from reference TRBV19 and TRBJ1-5): DGGITQSPKYLFRKEGQNVTLSCEQNLNHDAMYWYRQDPGQGLRLIYYSQIVNDFQKGDIAEGYSVSREKKESFPLTVTSAQKNPTAFYLCASSHVGNQPQHFGDGTRLSIL.

The chain carries TRBV7-2 and TRBJ2-6, with a weak D call TRBD2 (5 bases). V lost 2 bases to trimming and J lost 3 bases, with 8 bases between them. This CDR3 is built from 15 residues. CDR1 is SGHTA and CDR2 is FQGNSA in the germline V gene. The CDR3 is CASSLRGFGANVLTF. As DNA, the CDR3 is TGTGCCAGCAGCTTACGAGGGTTTGGGGCCAACGTCCTGACTTTC.

The chain is built from TRBV19 and TRBJ1-4, with TRBD1 as a possible D gene (5 bases). This CDR3 region has 15 residues. In germline, CDR1 is LNHDA, CDR2 SQIVND (reference sequence). The V and J ends lost 6 bases and 5 bases respectively, with 16 bases between them. The CDR3 region has the DNA TGTGCCAGTAGCGAAGACAGTCACTCGAATGAAAAACTGTTTTTT. Its protein is CASSEDSHSNEKLFF. Combining the CDR3 with reference TRBV19 and TRBJ1-4 gives the whole variable domain DGGITQSPKYLFRKEGQNVTLSCEQNLNHDAMYWYRQDPGQGLRLIYYSQIVNDFQKGDIAEGYSVSREKKESFPLTVTSAQKNPTAFYLCASSEDSHSNEKLFFGSGTQLSVL.

V and J are TRBV9 and TRBJ2-5; D perhaps matches TRBD1 (5 bases). The CDR3 runs to 15 residues. The ends were cut back, 0 bases at V and 7 bases at J, with 16 bases in the middle. Looked up from germline, CDR1 is SGDLS and CDR2 is YYNGEE. The CDR3 DNA reads as TGTGCCAGCAGCGTAGATGCAGGGAACCCTGGGACCCAGTACTTC. Translating it yields CASSVDAGNPGTQYF.

The genes are TRBV20-1 and TRBJ2-3, with 11 positions matching TRBD2. Germline lookup yields CDR1 DFQATT and CDR2 SNEGSKA (reference sequence). V lost 0 bases, J lost 2 bases, and 1 base stayed unmatched. This CDR3 has 15 residues. The chain's CDR3 is CSARDSGGATDTQYF. The CDR3 DNA reads as TGCAGTGCTAGAGATAGCGGGGGGGCCACAGATACGCAGTATTTT.

This clonotype has a count of ten or more. The rearrangement joins TRBV10-3 to TRBJ2-3, with D unresolved. The germline V gene has CDR1 ENHRY and CDR2 SYGVKD. Trimming took 8 bases from V and 2 from J, leaving 8 bases between them. CDR3 length equals 12 residues. The CDR3 nucleotides read TGTGCCATCGGTAGAAACACAGATACGCAGTATTTT. Amino acids: CAIGRNTDTQYF.

This clonotype was recorded at least ten times. The genes are TRBV5-6 and TRBJ1-2; no clear D. V lost 2 bases and J 6 bases, leaving 11 bases between the germline ends. Germline values: CDR1 SGHDT, CDR2 YYEEEE. CDR3 size: 13 residues. As DNA, the CDR3 is TGTGCCAGCAGCTTCGGATATGAGGATGGCTACACCTTC. Encoded protein: CASSFGYEDGYTF.

The chain carries TRBV7-2 and TRBJ2-1; D tentatively reads TRBD1 or TRBD2 (5 bases each). V lost 0 bases, J lost 8 bases, and 17 bases lay in between. Germline lookup yields CDR1 SGHTA and CDR2 FQGNSA. This CDR3 is built from 16 residues. In DNA form, the CDR3 reads TGTGCCAGCAGCTTAGCGCGGGCAGGGAGACAACATGAGCAGTTCTTC. It translates to CASSLARAGRQHEQFF. The entire variable domain, with the rest obtained from reference TRBV7-2 and TRBJ2-1, is as follows: GAGVSQSPSNKVTEKGKDVELRCDPISGHTALYWYRQSLGQGLEFLIYFQGNSAPDKSGLPSDRFSAERTGGSVSTLTIQRTQQEDSAVYLCASSLARAGRQHEQFFGPGTRLTVL.

The chain links TRBV12-3 or TRBV12-4 to TRBJ1-2, with D hard to call. This CDR3 has 14 amino acids. Trimming left V 7 bases short and J 2 bases short, with 14 bases between. The CDR3 DNA reads TGTGCCAGCACCCCTTGGCAGGCGAACTATGGCTACACCTTC. This codes for CASTPWQANYGYTF.

The rearrangement joins TRBV5-8 to TRBJ2-3; D remains ambiguous. V dropped 0 bases and J dropped 4 bases, with 12 bases sitting between them. CDR3 length equals 15 residues. Germline loops: CDR1 SGHTS, CDR2 YDEGEE. The CDR3 coding sequence is TGTGCCAGCAGCTTGGAAGGGATTGTCGCAGATACGCAGTATTTT. Translated, it gives CASSLEGIVADTQYF.

In DNA form, the CDR3 reads TGTGCCAGCAGTTATGGGGTGGCCAAAAACATTCAGTACTTC. Translating it yields CASSYGVAKNIQYF. V and J are TRBV6-2 or TRBV6-3 and TRBJ2-4; no clear D. CDR3 size: 14 residues. Per the germline V gene, CDR1 is MNHEY and CDR2 is SVGEGT. Between the trimmed V and J ends, which lost 3 bases and 1 base, there was a span of 7 bases.

This clonotype was counted once. The CDR3 loop is CATSSYRGTEAFF. CDR3 nucleotides: TGTGCCACCAGCAGCTACAGGGGCACTGAAGCTTTCTTT. The chain couples TRBV15 to TRBJ1-1, with TRBD1 matching over 7 bases. V shed 3 bases, J shed 4 bases, and the junction held 2 bases outside the gene matches. CDR3 size: 13 residues. In germline, CDR1 is LNHNV, CDR2 YYDKDF (reference sequence). The whole variable domain, remainder taken from reference TRBV15 and TRBJ1-1, is DAMVIQNPRYQVTQFGKPVTLSCSQTLNHNVMYWYQQKSSQAPKLLFHYYDKDFNNEADTPDNFQSRRPNTSFCFLDIRSPGLGDTAMYLCATSSYRGTEAFFGQGTRLTVV.

V is TRBV4-2 and J is TRBJ1-1; no clear D. This CDR3 is 12 amino acids long. V was trimmed by 0 bases and J by 6 bases, leaving 5 bases between them. Germline V gives CDR1 LGHNA, CDR2 YNFKEQ. The CDR3: CASSQDGAEAFF. The CDR3 region has the DNA TGTGCCAGCAGCCAAGATGGGGCTGAAGCTTTCTTT.

J is TRBJ1-4 and V is TRBV7-2; 7 positions match TRBD1. Germline V gene sequence: CDR1 SGHTA, CDR2 FQGNSA. The CDR3 contains 15 residues. V shed 4 bases, J shed 5 bases, and the junction held 7 bases outside the gene matches. The CDR3 reads CASSSAPGQNEKLFF. CDR3 DNA: TGTGCCAGCAGCTCCGCACCGGGACAGAATGAAAAACTGTTTTTT.

The V call is TRBV4-3, the J call TRBJ1-1; TRBD1 aligns across 7 bases. Trimming took 1 base from V and 4 from J; bases not matched to a gene: 6. Germline V gene data show CDR1 as LGHNA and CDR2 as YSLEER. The CDR3 runs to 15 residues. The CDR3 spells CASSQVYRGSTEAFF. CDR3 coding DNA: TGCGCCAGCAGCCAAGTGTACAGGGGAAGCACTGAAGCTTTCTTT.

For this clonotype: With a much larger clone just one base away, this may be a read error. The chain employs TRBV12-3 or TRBV12-4 and TRBJ1-2; maybe TRBD1 (6 bases). CDR3 size: 13 residues. The CDR3 spells CTSSLAGGGGYTF. CDR3 nucleotides: TGTACCAGCAGTTTAGCTGGGGGCGGTGGCTACACCTTC.

This clonotype has at least ten counts. This chain links TRBV6-1 with TRBJ1-2; maybe TRBD1 (6 bases). The length of the CDR3 is 13 residues. V gave up 6 bases and J gave up 1 base, with 9 bases separating them. Germline values: CDR1 MNHNS, CDR2 SASEGT. The CDR3 DNA sequence: TGTGCCAGCAGCCGGGACATTAACTATGGCTACACCTTC. This encodes CASSRDINYGYTF.

This clonotype has just a few counts. The chain uses TRBV20-1 and TRBJ2-1; D may be TRBD1 or TRBD2 (5 bases each). Per germline, CDR1 DFQATT and CDR2 SNEGSKA (reference sequence). The CDR3 consists of 11 residues. Between the trimmed V and J ends, which lost 4 bases and 14 bases, there was a span of 15 bases. The CDR3 region has the DNA TGCAGTGCTACTTGGGACCGGCGGGAGTTCTTC. Protein sequence: CSATWDRREFF.

Note on this clonotype: One end of the junction does not line up with germline, which may come from a read error. The chain recombines TRBV7-3 with TRBJ1-1; D gene unclear. The CDR3 extends over 13 amino acids. Germline V lookup: CDR1 SGHTA, CDR2 FQGTGA. The CDR3 here is CAGSPAGDTEAFF. The CDR3 nucleotides read TGTGCCGGCAGCCCCGCAGGTGACACTGAAGCTTTCTTT.

This clonotype was observed a handful of times. The V call is TRBV4-2, the J call TRBJ1-1; D uncertain. CDR1 LGHNA and CDR2 YNFKEQ come from the germline V gene. The length of the CDR3 is 15 residues. V was cut by 4 bases and J by 1 base, with 13 bases left in between. The DNA for the CDR3 is TGTGCCAGCAGCCCATCCCAACTCAAGAACACTGAAGCTTTCTTT. It is translated as CASSPSQLKNTEAFF.